These 31 T cell receptor beta chains came from one sample sequenced in a study of tumor-infiltrating lymphocytes in primary liver carcinoma. Unsorted whole blood served as the source of blood RNA, and germline DNA was extracted as well. TCR beta cDNA came from roughly 0.45 ug total RNA, primed with a constant-region primer. Amplification in three nested multiplex PCR rounds with slightly modified ARM-PCR gave rise to TCR beta libraries. A C-beta reverse primer was combined with TRBV1-TRBV30 forward primers in the first two PCR rounds, and each round had 9 to 10 cycles. TCRdb called the multiplex PCR reads again in MiXCR, with one record for every CDR3 protein. This table has about 330,000 distinct CDR3 sequences, about 61% appearing once. Sequencing input: peripheral blood. All receptors derive from a middle-aged man with primary liver carcinoma and hepatitis B virus infection.

Regarding this clonotype: A clone one base away is much larger, so this may be a read error. The CDR3 spells CASIGSGNEQFF. In nucleotides, the CDR3 is TGTGCCAGCATCGGCTCGGGCAATGAGCAGTTCTTC. V gene TRBV5-4 combines with J gene TRBJ2-1; D gene uncertain. Germline V gives CDR1 SGHNT, CDR2 YYREEE (reference sequence). Trimming cost V 6 bases and J 6 bases, with 10 bases left between them. The CDR3 runs to 12 residues.

Notes on this clonotype: A single base separates this from a much larger clone, so it may be a read error. In DNA, the CDR3 is TGCGCCAGCAGCCAACCGACTAGCGGGAGCGCAGATACGCAGTATTTT. Protein: CASSQPTSGSADTQYF. The chain employs TRBV4-1 and TRBJ2-3; 12 bases fit TRBD2. The V gene end was trimmed by 2 bases and the J gene end by 4 bases; junction bases not matched to a gene: 4. The CDR3 has 16 amino acids. CDR1 is MGHRA, CDR2 YSYEKL, per germline.

Notes on this clonotype: The junction does not match germline at one end; this may be a read error. The chain joins TRBV5-4 to TRBJ2-5; D call uncertain. CDR1 SGHNT and CDR2 YYREEE come from the germline V gene (reference sequence). There are 13 residues in the CDR3. The CDR3 loop is CVSSLVPQETQYF. DNA of the CDR3: TGTGTCAGCAGCTTGGTGCCCCAAGAGACCCAGTACTTC.

This clonotype was recorded only once. It may be a read error: a sequence one base away is much more abundant. This rearrangement joins TRBV12-3 or TRBV12-4 to TRBJ1-1; D is unclear. CDR3 length equals 13 residues. CDR3 in amino acids: CAISLAGRTEAFF. The CDR3 DNA follows: TGTGCCATCAGTTTGGCAGGCCGCACTGAAGCTTTCTTT.

This sequence joins TRBV6-1 and TRBJ2-1; TRBD1 or TRBD2 may be the D gene (5 bases each). The V end lost 2 bases, the J end lost 9 bases, and 11 bases lay between the germline ends. The CDR3 sequence is 13 residues long. Germline CDR1 reads MNHNS; CDR2 reads SASEGT. The CDR3 DNA is TGTGCCAGCAGTGAAATTGGGGGTGGTGAGCAGTTCTTC. Its protein product is CASSEIGGGEQFF.

This clonotype was counted many times. The chain links TRBV11-2 to TRBJ1-2; a possible D gene is TRBD1 (6 bases). The germline V gene encodes CDR1 SGHAT and CDR2 FQNNGV. The CDR3 is made up of 15 amino acids. V lost 6 bases and J 2 bases, leaving 16 bases between the germline ends. This chain's CDR3 is CASSYPGTPNYGYTF. The CDR3 DNA is TGTGCCAGCAGTTATCCCGGGACACCGAACTATGGCTACACCTTC.

This clonotype was seen only a few times. One junction end does not reproduce the germline sequence, and a read error may be involved. V gene TRBV11-2 combines with J gene TRBJ1-3; D unclear. CDR3 length: 14 residues. In germline, CDR1 is SGHAT, CDR2 FQNNGV. The CDR3 DNA reads TGTGTCAGCAGCCCTACCGGGTCTGGAAACACCATATATTTT. Translation: CVSSPTGSGNTIYF.

On this clonotype itself: This clone may be a read error of a much larger clone one base away. The chain recombines TRBV6-2 or TRBV6-3 with TRBJ2-6, with no clear D. The length of the CDR3 is 16 residues. From germline, CDR1 is MNHEY and CDR2 SVGEGT. The CDR3 region has the DNA TGTGTCAGCAGTTACTTGGGGTTGGCTGGGGCCAACGTCCTGACTTTC. Its translation is CVSSYLGLAGANVLTF.

This clonotype turned up a few times. This chain links TRBV5-1 with TRBJ2-7; TRBD1 agrees at 8 bases. CDR3 length: 13 residues. Trimming at V came to 2 bases and at J to 8 bases, leaving 6 bases not matched to a gene. CDR1 is SGHRS and CDR2 is YFSETQ in the germline V gene. DNA for the CDR3: TGCGCCAGCAGCTTTGGACAGGGTAATAAGCAGTACTTC. Translation: CASSFGQGNKQYF.

V gene TRBV7-9 combines with J gene TRBJ1-1; 8 bases line up with TRBD1. The V gene end was trimmed by 5 bases and the J gene end by 5 bases; junction bases not matched to a gene: 10. This CDR3 spans 15 amino acids. The germline V gene encodes CDR1 SEHNR and CDR2 FQNEAQ (reference sequence). The CDR3 DNA reads TGTGCCAGCAGCGTGTCAGGGGGCTCAGGGACTGAAGCTTTCTTT. This sequence encodes CASSVSGGSGTEAFF.

This clonotype qualifies as medium-sized. The CDR3 coding sequence is TGTGCCACCCGACTAGCGGGAGGCGGGGAGCTGTTTTTT. Translated: CATRLAGGGELFF. J is TRBJ2-2 and V is TRBV11-2, with 13 bases lining up with TRBD2. The ends lost 10 bases at V and 7 bases at J; junction bases unmatched: 3. Germline V gene sequence: CDR1 SGHAT, CDR2 FQNNGV. The CDR3 loop spans 13 amino acids.

Worth noting for this clonotype: A clone one base away is much larger, so this may be a read error. V usage is TRBV4-2 and J usage is TRBJ2-1, with 12 bases that match TRBD2. The CDR3 has 15 residues. Germline CDR1 and CDR2: LGHNA and YNFKEQ. J lost 8 bases, V lost 4 bases, and 6 bases had no gene match. The CDR3 here is CASSLSSGRADEQFF. The CDR3 DNA reads as TGTGCCAGCAGCCTGTCTAGCGGGAGGGCCGATGAGCAGTTCTTC.

This clonotype was detected many times. The chain uses TRBV4-3 and TRBJ2-3; D not resolved. The CDR3 runs to 16 residues. Germline CDR1 reads LGHNA; CDR2 reads YSLEER. V dropped 1 base and J dropped 0 bases, with 11 bases sitting between them. CDR3 in amino acids: CASSQGGSPSTDTQYF. CDR3 DNA sequence: TGCGCCAGCAGCCAAGGCGGCAGCCCTAGCACAGATACGCAGTATTTT.

Notes on this clonotype: This may come from a read error, since a much larger clone is one base off. This sequence joins TRBV6-2 or TRBV6-3 and TRBJ2-1; 9 bases match TRBD2. CDR1 and CDR2 from the germline V gene are MNHEY and SVGEGT. V gave up 8 bases and J gave up 4 bases; unmatched junction bases: 9. The CDR3 length is 15 residues. The CDR3 DNA sequence: TGTGCCAGCGGCAATAGCGGGAGTCAATACAATGAGCAGTTCTTC. It yields the protein CASGNSGSQYNEQFF.

This clonotype was observed many times. V and J are TRBV6-1 and TRBJ2-7; no definite D call. The CDR3 spans 14 residues. Germline CDR1 is MNHNS and CDR2 is SASEGT. With 5 bases removed from V and 0 bases from J, the gap between germline ends came to 11 bases. CDR3 in amino acids: CASSSSPSSYEQYF. Written as DNA, the CDR3 is TGTGCCAGCAGTTCGTCACCTAGCTCCTACGAGCAGTACTTC.

This clonotype was seen a few times. The J gene is TRBJ2-3, the V gene TRBV30; D tentatively fits TRBD1 or TRBD2 (5 bases each). V was clipped by 5 bases and J by 6 bases, with 15 bases between them. Germline-derived CDR1 and CDR2 are GTSNPN and SVGIG (reference sequence). This CDR3 spans 13 amino acids. Here the CDR3 reads CAWGRVKGDTQYF. DNA of the CDR3: TGTGCCTGGGGGCGGGTGAAGGGGGATACGCAGTATTTT. Looking up the rest from reference TRBV30 and TRBJ2-3 gives the full variable domain: SQTIHQWPATLVQPVGSPLSLECTVEGTSNPNLYWYRQAAGRGLQLLFYSVGIGQISSEVPQNLSASRPQDRQFILSSKKLLLSDSGFYLCAWGRVKGDTQYFGPGTRLTVL.

The chain couples TRBV6-6 to TRBJ2-5; TRBD2 matches at 8 bases. Per germline, CDR1 MNHNY and CDR2 SVGAGI (reference sequence). This CDR3 is built from 12 residues. Losses at the gene ends were 5 bases for V and 10 bases for J; bases not matched to a gene: 6. The chain's CDR3 is CASSKAGGGQYF. In nucleotides, the CDR3 is TGTGCCAGCAGTAAGGCCGGGGGGGGCCAGTACTTC.

This clonotype has more than one count but fewer than ten. CDR3 coding DNA: TGTGCCAGCAGGGAGAGGGGTACCCAAAACATTCAGTACTTC. Amino acids: CASRERGTQNIQYF. This chain connects TRBV12-3 or TRBV12-4 to TRBJ2-4; D could derive from TRBD1 or TRBD2 (5 bases each). V gave up 6 bases and J gave up 5 bases, with 14 bases separating them. This CDR3 is 14 amino acids long.

About this clonotype itself: A read error may explain this, as a much larger clone is one base away. J is TRBJ2-5 and V is TRBV6-2 or TRBV6-3, with D perhaps given as TRBD1 or TRBD2 (5 bases each). The CDR3 runs to 15 residues. Germline CDR1 reads MNHEY; CDR2 reads SVGEGT. The CDR3 DNA reads as TGTGCCAGCAGTCCCTGGACGGGGACCCAAGAGACCAAGTACTTC. Translated, it gives CASSPWTGTQETKYF.

Points on this clonotype: This may be a read error: a much more frequent sequence differs by one nucleotide. The CDR3 does not close with the conserved phenylalanine or tryptophan, likely indicating a read error. The chain combines TRBV5-6 with TRBJ1-1; no reliable D call. Trimming removed 0 bases from V and 5 bases from J, with 14 bases in between. The CDR3 runs 15 residues. Looked up from germline, CDR1 is SGHDT and CDR2 is YYEEEE. CDR3 sequence reads: CASSLGSGRRTEAFI. The CDR3 DNA follows: TGTGCCAGCAGCTTGGGTTCAGGCCGGAGGACTGAAGCTTTCATT.

This clonotype came up many times. This chain uses TRBV29-1 with TRBJ2-1; TRBD2 matches 7 bases. In germline, CDR1 is SQVTM, CDR2 ANQGSEA. The CDR3 length is 11 residues. V shed 8 bases and J 10 bases; nucleotides not matched to a gene: 8. The CDR3 spells CSMRLAGEQFF. The CDR3 DNA is TGCAGCATGCGACTAGCAGGGGAGCAGTTCTTC.

About this clonotype itself: Mismatch with germline at one junction end may stem from a read error. The chain combines TRBV11-2 with TRBJ2-5, with 7 positions matching TRBD2. The CDR3 extends over 16 amino acids. The germline V gene encodes CDR1 SGHAT and CDR2 FQNNGV. The CDR3 region is CASSLGLAEIQETKSF. CDR3 DNA sequence: TGTGCCAGCAGCTTAGGTCTAGCGGAGATCCAAGAGACCAAGTCCTTC.

In its sample, this clonotype was seen many times. This chain joins TRBV30 and TRBJ1-1; TRBD1 agrees at 8 bases. V gave up 5 bases and J gave up 4 bases; unmatched junction bases: 3. The germline gives CDR1 GTSNPN, CDR2 SVGIG (reference sequence). CDR3 length: 12 residues. The CDR3 DNA is TGTGCCTGGGACACAGGGGGCACTGAAGCTTTCTTT. Translation gives CAWDTGGTEAFF.

This clonotype was detected ten times or more. This chain links TRBV6-6 with TRBJ2-7, with D maybe TRBD2 (6 bases). V dropped 6 bases and J dropped 1 base, with 13 bases sitting between them. The CDR3 is 14 amino acids. Germline V gene sequence: CDR1 MNHNY, CDR2 SVGAGI (reference sequence). In DNA, the CDR3 is TGTGCCAGCAGGGGAGGAGACGGGTCCTACGAGCAGTACTTC. This sequence encodes CASRGGDGSYEQYF.

Note on this clonotype: This clone may be a read error of a much larger clone one base away. The rearrangement joins TRBV5-6 to TRBJ2-1; the D gene is possibly TRBD2 (5 bases). The germline CDR1 and CDR2 sequences are SGHDT and YYEEEE. The CDR3 is 13 residues long. The ends were cut back, 6 bases at V and 10 bases at J, with 17 bases in the middle. The DNA of the CDR3 is TGTGCCAGCATCTTCACTAGGGTGGGCGAGCAGTTCTTC. It yields the protein CASIFTRVGEQFF. Together with reference TRBV5-6 and TRBJ2-1, the CDR3 gives the full variable domain: DAGVTQSPTHLIKTRGQQVTLRCSPKSGHDTVSWYQQALGQGPQFIFQYYEEEERQRGNFPDRFSGHQFPNYSSELNVNALLLGDSALYLCASIFTRVGEQFFGPGTRLTVL.

For this clonotype: At one end, the junction sequence differs from germline, possibly due to a read error. The rearrangement uses TRBV11-2 and TRBJ2-2; 10 nucleotides align to TRBD2. This CDR3 contains 17 residues. The germline V gene encodes CDR1 SGHAT and CDR2 FQNNGV. The CDR3 protein is CASNRAAASGRSGEPFF. The CDR3 bases are TGTGCCAGCAACCGAGCGGCGGCTAGCGGGAGAAGCGGGGAGCCGTTTTTT.

Of note for this clonotype: This CDR3 fails to terminate in the conserved phenylalanine or tryptophan, so it likely reflects a read error. This sequence joins TRBV11-2 and TRBJ2-7; no reliable D call. This CDR3 spans 15 amino acids. The V end was cut by 2 bases, the J end by 5 bases, with 16 bases between. Germline CDR1 SGHAT, CDR2 FQNNGV. The DNA for the CDR3 is TGTGCCAGCAGCTTATCACAGCTCTTCTTACACGAGCAGTACTCC. Translation gives CASSLSQLFLHEQYS.

Details on this clonotype: A much larger clone differs from this one at a single base, so this may be a read error. The chain couples TRBV12-3 or TRBV12-4 to TRBJ2-7, with D unclear. The CDR3 contains 16 residues. CDR3 residues: CASSSSGARSSYELYF. The CDR3 nucleotides read TGTGCCAGCAGCTCGAGTGGCGCGAGGAGCTCCTACGAGCTGTACTTC.

Many counts were recorded for this clonotype. The chain is built from TRBV13 and TRBJ2-4; 10 bases match TRBD2. The J segment lost 3 bases and the V segment lost 7 bases, leaving 12 bases of the junction unmatched. CDR1 PRHDT and CDR2 FYEKMQ come from the germline V gene (reference sequence). The CDR3 is made up of 17 amino acids. CDR3 nucleotide sequence: TGTGCCAGCACCGTCGGGACTAGCGACGTGGACAAAAACATTCAGTACTTC. Protein: CASTVGTSDVDKNIQYF.

This clonotype was observed once. This is likely a read error, given that the CDR3 carries no conserved phenylalanine or tryptophan at its end. V usage is TRBV29-1 and J usage is TRBJ1-5; D is ambiguous. Looked up from germline, CDR1 is SQVTM and CDR2 is ANQGSEA. The CDR3 covers 13 residues. The CDR3 sequence is CSVGLGVDQPQHL. The CDR3 coding sequence is TGTAGCGTTGGTTTAGGCGTGGATCAGCCCCAGCATCTT.

The V and J genes are TRBV11-2 and TRBJ2-7, with 7 bases aligning to TRBD1. The CDR3 runs to 17 residues. V lost 6 bases, J lost 6 bases, and 20 bases stayed unmatched. The germline V gene encodes CDR1 SGHAT and CDR2 FQNNGV. DNA for the CDR3: TGTGCCAGCAGTTTCTTCCTCCCCCAGGACAGGCTAGGCGAGCAGTACTTC. As protein: CASSFFLPQDRLGEQYF.